This T cell receptor (beta chain) was recovered during a study of cytomegalovirus exposure and HLA in healthy donors. Whole-study results and caveats: High sensitivity and specificity were reportedly achieved when the classifier diagnosed cytomegalovirus status. The tendency of first-cohort TCR clusters to co-occur in the 120 or so validation repertoires was identified by a subsequent analysis. Through in vitro validation, three CMV-associated chains were shown to be specific for CMV antigens.

Separation from the approximately 670-subject first cohort characterized the roughly 130-subject validation cohort, to which the donors belonged. Clones were sequenced by immunoSEQ multiplex PCR, and TCRdb holds only the in-frame ones, with some missing. Counted here are some 110,000 clones, 70% to 90% occurring once; the ten biggest clones make up 4%. V was trimmed by 1 base and J by 4 bases, leaving 11 bases between them. The CDR3 extends over 15 amino acids. Per germline, CDR1 SGHVS and CDR2 FQNEAQ. A note on this clone: Its specificity is not known.

The rearrangement uses TRBV7-8 and TRBJ2-1; D not resolved. This TCR came from a woman younger than 35 in good health and CMV-seropositive. Source material: PBMCs. CDR3: CASSLVIATYNEQFF. The CDR3 nucleotides read TGTGCCAGCAGCTTAGTGATTGCTACTTACAATGAGCAGTTCTTC.